The following is a TCR beta chain sequence with its context. Its antigen is still unknown. No much larger clone exists at a distance of one base, and base qualities are not known. The donors were included in the validation cohort of approximately 120 subjects, a group kept apart from the roughly 680-subject first cohort. This entry comes from a study of cytomegalovirus exposure and HLA in healthy donors (TCRdb year 2017). Notes on the research overall: According to a later analysis, the approximately 120 validation repertoires were produced on the same platform as the 666 repertoires of the first cohort. A separate validation cohort of roughly 130 different subjects was used in addition to the 666-subject first cohort. The study aimed to test whether cataloging public T cell receptors could reveal signatures of past pathogen exposure. To predict cytomegalovirus infection status, the study combined high-throughput TCR immunosequencing, statistical association of individual TCRs with disease status, and machine learning. Paper-wide results and their limitations: Cytomegalovirus status was reported to be diagnosed by the classifier with high specificity and sensitivity in both the original and validation cohorts. A few of the identified cytomegalovirus-associated TCR beta chains were confirmed in vitro to be specific for cytomegalovirus antigens. A later analysis found that TCRs clustered in the first cohort also tended to co-occur in the 120 validation repertoires, with 90% to 95% of cluster scores above 0. According to the authors, the approach could potentially be generalized to other disease states and immunological phenotypes. A total of 150 to 200 TCR beta chains were listed by the study as associated with cytomegalovirus. Across donors, most TCR sequences were observed very rarely, whereas some public TCRs were present in many individuals. All 120 or so repertoires were used to score co-occurrence in the validation cohort in a later analysis, because that analysis had no HLA typing for the cohort.

The library was produced with the immunoSEQ multiplex PCR assay. In the original analysis: A statistical classification framework was developed to diagnose cytomegalovirus status using the catalog of TCR beta chain sequences. The source is immuneACCESS, and TCRdb retained only in-frame sequences with V and J called. Part of the clones is not carried over; for the studies checked, unresolved V genes explain less than half of this, and the remainder is unexplained. The V and J calls and clone size come from that table; D and trimming were worked out from the DNA. Recorded for this sample are about 56,000 clones; 85% to 95% of them occurred a single time. Of the sample, about 1.5% falls within the top ten clones. CDR1 and CDR2 are drawn from the germline V gene: SQVTM, ANQGSEA. The V and J ends are trimmed by 4 bases and 2 bases, leaving 8 bases between them. Measured from the cysteine to the phenylalanine, the CDR3 is 12 residues long. CDR3 DNA only is kept here, 36 bases in frame from base 1.

This TCR was sampled from a woman aged 18-35 years in good health and CMV-seropositive. The sequenced material came from PBMCs. Recombination connected TRBV29-1 to TRBJ1-2, and possibly TRBD1, on 5 matching bases. The nucleotide sequence is given as TGCAGCGTTGGACAGACAAACTATGGCTACACCTTC. Translation gives CSVGQTNYGYTF.